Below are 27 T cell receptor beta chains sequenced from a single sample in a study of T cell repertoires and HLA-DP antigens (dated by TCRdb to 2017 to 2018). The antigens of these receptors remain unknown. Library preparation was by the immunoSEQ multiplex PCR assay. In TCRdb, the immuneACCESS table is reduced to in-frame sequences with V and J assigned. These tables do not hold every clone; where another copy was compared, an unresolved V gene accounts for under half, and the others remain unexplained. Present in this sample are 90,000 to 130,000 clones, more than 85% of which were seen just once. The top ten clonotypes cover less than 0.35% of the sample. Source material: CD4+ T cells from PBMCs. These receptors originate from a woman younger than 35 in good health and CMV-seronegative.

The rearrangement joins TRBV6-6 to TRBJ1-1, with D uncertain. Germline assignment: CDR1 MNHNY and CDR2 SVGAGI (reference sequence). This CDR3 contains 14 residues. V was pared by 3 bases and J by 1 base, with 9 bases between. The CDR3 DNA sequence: TGTGCCAGCAGTTATATGGAAGAGAACACTGAAGCTTTCTTT. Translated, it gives CASSYMEENTEAFF.

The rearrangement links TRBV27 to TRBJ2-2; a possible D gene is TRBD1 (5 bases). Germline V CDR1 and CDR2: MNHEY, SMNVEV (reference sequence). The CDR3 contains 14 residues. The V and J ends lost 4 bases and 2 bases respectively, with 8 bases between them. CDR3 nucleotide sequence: TGTGCCAGCAGTTCCCAGGGAAACACCGGGGAGCTGTTTTTT. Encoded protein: CASSSQGNTGELFF.

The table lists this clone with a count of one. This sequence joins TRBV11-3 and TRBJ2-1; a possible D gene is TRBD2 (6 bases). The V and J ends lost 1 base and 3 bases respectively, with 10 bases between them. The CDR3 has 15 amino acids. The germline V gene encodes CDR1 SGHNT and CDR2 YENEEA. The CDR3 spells CASSLGGTLYNEQFF. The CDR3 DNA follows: TGTGCCAGCAGCTTAGGCGGGACCCTCTACAATGAGCAGTTCTTC.

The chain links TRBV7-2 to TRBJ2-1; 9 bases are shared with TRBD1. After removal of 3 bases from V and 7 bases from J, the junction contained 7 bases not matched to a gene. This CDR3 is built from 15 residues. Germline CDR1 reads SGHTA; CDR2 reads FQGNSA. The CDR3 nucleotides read TGTGCCAGCAGCTTTAGAGGACAGGGGACGAATGAGCAGTTCTTC. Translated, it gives CASSFRGQGTNEQFF. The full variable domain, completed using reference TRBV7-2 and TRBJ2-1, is GAGVSQSPSNKVTEKGKDVELRCDPISGHTALYWYRQSLGQGLEFLIYFQGNSAPDKSGLPSDRFSAERTGGSVSTLTIQRTQQEDSAVYLCASSFRGQGTNEQFFGPGTRLTVL.

The chain's CDR3 is CASSEAIRTAYEQYF. CDR3 bases: TGTGCCAGCAGTGAAGCAATCCGGACTGCCTACGAGCAGTACTTC. This rearrangement joins TRBV6-1 to TRBJ2-7; D possibly corresponds to TRBD2 (5 bases). CDR1 is MNHNS, CDR2 SASEGT, per germline. The CDR3 is made up of 15 amino acids. V lost 0 bases, J lost 2 bases, and 11 bases lay in between.

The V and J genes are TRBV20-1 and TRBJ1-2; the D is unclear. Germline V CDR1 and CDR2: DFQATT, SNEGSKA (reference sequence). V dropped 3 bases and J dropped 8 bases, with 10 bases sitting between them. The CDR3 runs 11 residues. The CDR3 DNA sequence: TGCAGTGCTAGCGGTGTATTCGGCTACACCTTC. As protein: CSASGVFGYTF.

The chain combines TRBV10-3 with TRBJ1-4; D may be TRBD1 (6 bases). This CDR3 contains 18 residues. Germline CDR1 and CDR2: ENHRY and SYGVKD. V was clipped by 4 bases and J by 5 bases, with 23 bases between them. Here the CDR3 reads CAISVGSLGRGKNEKLFF. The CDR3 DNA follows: TGTGCCATCAGTGTTGGTTCTCTTGGCAGGGGAAAAAATGAAAAACTGTTTTTT.

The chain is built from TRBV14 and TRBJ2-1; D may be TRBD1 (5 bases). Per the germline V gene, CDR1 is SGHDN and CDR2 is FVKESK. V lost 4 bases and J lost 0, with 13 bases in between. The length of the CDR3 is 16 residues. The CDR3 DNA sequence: TGTGCCAGCAGCCCGCAGACAGCCTCCTCCTACAATGAGCAGTTCTTC. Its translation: CASSPQTASSYNEQFF.

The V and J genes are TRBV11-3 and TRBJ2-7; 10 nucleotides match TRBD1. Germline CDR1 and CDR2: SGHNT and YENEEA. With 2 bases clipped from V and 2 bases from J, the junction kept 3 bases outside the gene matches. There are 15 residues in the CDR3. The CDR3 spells CASSLLGTGAYEQYF. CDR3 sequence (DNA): TGTGCCAGCAGCTTATTAGGGACAGGGGCCTACGAGCAGTACTTC. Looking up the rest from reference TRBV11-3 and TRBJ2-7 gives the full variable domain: EAGVVQSPRYKIIEKKQPVAFWCNPISGHNTLYWYLQNLGQGPELLIRYENEEAVDDSQLPKDRFSAERLKGVDSTLKIQPAELGDSAVYLCASSLLGTGAYEQYFGPGTRLTVT.

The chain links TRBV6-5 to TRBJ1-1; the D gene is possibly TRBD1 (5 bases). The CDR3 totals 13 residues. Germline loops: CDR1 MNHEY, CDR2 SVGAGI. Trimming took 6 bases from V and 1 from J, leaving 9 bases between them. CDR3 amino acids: CASSRGPNTEAFF. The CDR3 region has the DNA TGTGCCAGCAGCCGGGGACCGAACACTGAAGCTTTCTTT.

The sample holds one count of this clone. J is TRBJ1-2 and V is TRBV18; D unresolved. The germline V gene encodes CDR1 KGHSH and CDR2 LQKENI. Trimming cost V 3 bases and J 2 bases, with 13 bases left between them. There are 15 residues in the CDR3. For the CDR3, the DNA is TGTGCCAGCTCACCCGAGGACCGCTACAACTATGGCTACACCTTC. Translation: CASSPEDRYNYGYTF.

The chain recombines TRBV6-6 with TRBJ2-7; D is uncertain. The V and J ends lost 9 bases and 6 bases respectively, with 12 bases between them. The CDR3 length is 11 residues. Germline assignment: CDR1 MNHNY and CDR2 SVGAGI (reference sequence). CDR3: CARDPGTEQYF. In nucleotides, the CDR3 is TGTGCCAGAGACCCAGGTACCGAGCAGTACTTC.

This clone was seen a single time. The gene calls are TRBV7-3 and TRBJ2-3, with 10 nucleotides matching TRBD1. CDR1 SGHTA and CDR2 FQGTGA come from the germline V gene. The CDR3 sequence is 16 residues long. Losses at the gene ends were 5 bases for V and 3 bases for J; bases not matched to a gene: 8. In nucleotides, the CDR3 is TGTGCCAGCAGCCCATGGACAGGGGGTAGGACAGATACGCAGTATTTT. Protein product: CASSPWTGGRTDTQYF.

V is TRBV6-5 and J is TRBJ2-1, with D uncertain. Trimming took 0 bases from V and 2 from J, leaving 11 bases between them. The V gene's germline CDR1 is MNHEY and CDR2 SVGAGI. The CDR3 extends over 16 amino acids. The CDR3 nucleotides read TGTGCCAGCAGTTACTCCGCGAATTTGCCCTACAATGAGCAGTTCTTC. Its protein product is CASSYSANLPYNEQFF.

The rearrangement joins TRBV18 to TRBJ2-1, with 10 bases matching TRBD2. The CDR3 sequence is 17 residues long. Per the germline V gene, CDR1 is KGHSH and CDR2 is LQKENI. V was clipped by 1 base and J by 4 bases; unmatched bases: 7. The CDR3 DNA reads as TGTGCCAGCTCACCACGGAATCAACTAGCGGGGTACAATGAGCAGTTCTTC. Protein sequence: CASSPRNQLAGYNEQFF.

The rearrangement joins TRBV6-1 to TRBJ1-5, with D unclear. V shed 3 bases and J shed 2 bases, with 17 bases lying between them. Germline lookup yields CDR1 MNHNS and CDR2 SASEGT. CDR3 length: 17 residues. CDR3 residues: CASSDVFGQKGNQPQHF. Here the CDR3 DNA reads TGTGCCAGCAGTGATGTTTTCGGGCAGAAGGGCAATCAGCCCCAGCATTTT.

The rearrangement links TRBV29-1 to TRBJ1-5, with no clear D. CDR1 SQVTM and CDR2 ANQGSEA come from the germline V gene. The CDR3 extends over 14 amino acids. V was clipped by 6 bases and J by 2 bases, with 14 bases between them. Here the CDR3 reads CSVQTGQGNQPQHF. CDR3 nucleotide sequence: TGCAGCGTCCAGACTGGGCAGGGCAATCAGCCCCAGCATTTT.

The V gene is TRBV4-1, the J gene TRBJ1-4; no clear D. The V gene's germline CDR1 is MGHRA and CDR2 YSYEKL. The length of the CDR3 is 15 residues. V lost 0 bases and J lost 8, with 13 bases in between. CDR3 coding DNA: TGCGCCAGCAGCCAAGAAGAGGCGGATCGGGAAAAACTGTTTTTT. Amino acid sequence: CASSQEEADREKLFF.

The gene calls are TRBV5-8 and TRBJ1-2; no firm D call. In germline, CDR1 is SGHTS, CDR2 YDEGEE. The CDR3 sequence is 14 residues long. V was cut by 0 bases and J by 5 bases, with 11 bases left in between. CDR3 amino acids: CASSLGRRIYGYTF. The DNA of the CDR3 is TGTGCCAGCAGCTTGGGTAGACGGATATATGGCTACACCTTC.

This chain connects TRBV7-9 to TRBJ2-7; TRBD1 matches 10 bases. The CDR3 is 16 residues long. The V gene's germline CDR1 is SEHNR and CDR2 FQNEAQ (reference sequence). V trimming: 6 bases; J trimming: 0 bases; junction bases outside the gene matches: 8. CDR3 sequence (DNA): TGTGCCAGCAGTCTTAGGACAGGGGGTTACTCCTACGAGCAGTACTTC. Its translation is CASSLRTGGYSYEQYF. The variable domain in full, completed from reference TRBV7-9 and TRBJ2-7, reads DTGVSQNPRHKITKRGQNVTFRCDPISEHNRLYWYRQTLGQGPEFLTYFQNEAQLEKSRLLSDRFSAERPKGSFSTLEIQRTEQGDSAMYLCASSLRTGGYSYEQYFGPGTRLTVT.

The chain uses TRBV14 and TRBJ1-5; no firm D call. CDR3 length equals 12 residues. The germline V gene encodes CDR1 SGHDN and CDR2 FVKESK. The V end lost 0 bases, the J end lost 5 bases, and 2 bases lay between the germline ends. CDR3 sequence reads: CASSQEYQPQHF. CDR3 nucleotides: TGTGCCAGCAGCCAAGAGTATCAGCCCCAGCATTTT.

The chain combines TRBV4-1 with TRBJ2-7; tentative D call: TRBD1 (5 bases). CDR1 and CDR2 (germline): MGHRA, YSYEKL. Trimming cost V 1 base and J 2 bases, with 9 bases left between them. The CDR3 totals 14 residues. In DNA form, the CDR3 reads TGCGCCAGCAGCCAAGGGCAGGGCACCTACGAGCAGTACTTC. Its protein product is CASSQGQGTYEQYF.

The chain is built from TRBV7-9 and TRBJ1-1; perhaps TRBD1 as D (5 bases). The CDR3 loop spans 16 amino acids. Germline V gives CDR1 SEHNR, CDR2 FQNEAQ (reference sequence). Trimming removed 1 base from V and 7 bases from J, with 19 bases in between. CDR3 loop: CASSLGGAGVMDEAFF. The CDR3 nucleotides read TGTGCCAGCAGCTTAGGAGGGGCAGGCGTTATGGATGAAGCTTTCTTT.

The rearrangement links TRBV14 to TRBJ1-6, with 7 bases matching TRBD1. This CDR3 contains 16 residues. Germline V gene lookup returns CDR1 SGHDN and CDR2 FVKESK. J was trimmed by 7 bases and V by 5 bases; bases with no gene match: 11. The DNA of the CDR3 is TGTGCCAGCAGCTTAGGAAGGGGGCCCCAAAATTCACCCCTCCACTTT. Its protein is CASSLGRGPQNSPLHF.

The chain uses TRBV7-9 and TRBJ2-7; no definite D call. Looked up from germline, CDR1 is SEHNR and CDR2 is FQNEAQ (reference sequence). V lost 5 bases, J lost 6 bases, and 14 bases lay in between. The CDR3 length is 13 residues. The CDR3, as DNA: TGTGCCAGCAGCCTCAACTGGGCGAGCGAGCAGTACGTC. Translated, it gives CASSLNWASEQYV.

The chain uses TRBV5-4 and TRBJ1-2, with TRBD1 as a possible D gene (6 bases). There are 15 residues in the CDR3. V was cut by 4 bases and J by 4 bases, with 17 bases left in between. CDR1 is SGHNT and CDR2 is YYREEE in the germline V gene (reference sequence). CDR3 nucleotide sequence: TGTGCCAGCAGCCCCGGGACACTACATGGCTATGGCTACACCTTC. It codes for CASSPGTLHGYGYTF.

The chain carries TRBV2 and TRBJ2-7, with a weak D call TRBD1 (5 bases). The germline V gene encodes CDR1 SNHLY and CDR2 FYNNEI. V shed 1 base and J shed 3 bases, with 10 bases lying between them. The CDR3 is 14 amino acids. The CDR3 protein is CASSEGRGNYEQYF. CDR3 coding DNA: TGTGCCAGCAGTGAAGGAAGGGGAAACTACGAGCAGTACTTC.